This TCR beta chain is drawn from a study of vaccination effects on CD4 cells after COVID-19. Across the whole study: Early and late post-vaccination sampling was undertaken in a cohort of a few convalescent patients.

A word on this clone: Antigen unknown.

Clones were sequenced by immunoSEQ multiplex PCR, and TCRdb holds only the in-frame ones, with some missing. The table has some 17,000 clones, 76% seen once. Within the ViraFEST assay, antigen-specific CD4+ T cells underwent expansion with viral peptide pools prior to sequencing. Cells that had been cultured for 10 days were the source of isolated CD4+ T cells. From March to December 2020, the person had a SARS-CoV-2 infection that was confirmed by PCR. Every participant took two doses of the BNT162b2 or mRNA-1273 vaccine. A half-volume exchange with IL-2 medium occurred on days 3 and 7. This TCR came from a human donor who had a prior SARS-CoV-2 infection. The sample in question was CD4+ T cells from PBMCs cultured with SARS-CoV-2 spike peptides, obtained after COVID-19 vaccination.

CDR3 bases: TGTGCCAGCAGCTCAAAATATCGAAATACCGGGACAGGGAATTACGAGCAGTACTTC. This translates into CASSSKYRNTGTGNYEQYF. V and J are TRBV5-6 and TRBJ2-7, with 9 bases fitting TRBD1. The germline gives CDR1 SGHDT, CDR2 YYEEEE. The CDR3 covers 19 residues. After removal of 3 bases from V and 4 bases from J, the junction contained 20 bases not matched to a gene.